Shown below are 28 T cell receptor beta chains from a single sample sequenced in a study of response to subunit inactivated influenza vaccine. TCRdb called the RT-PCR reads again in MiXCR, with one record for every CDR3 protein. The profile shows 150,000 to 200,000 distinct CDR3 sequences, approximately 11% of them singletons. Here the sequenced sample was non-naive T cells sorted from PBMCs, taken around seven weeks after vaccination. The receptors here all came from a man in his fifties or sixties who received an inactivated influenza vaccine.

This clonotype was counted a few times. The V call is TRBV9, the J call TRBJ1-2, with D perhaps matching TRBD1 (6 bases). Trimming cost V 2 bases and J 8 bases, with 13 bases left between them. This CDR3 is 13 amino acids long. The germline V gene has CDR1 SGDLS and CDR2 YYNGEE. The CDR3 sequence is CASSVHRAGGYTF. CDR3 bases: TGTGCCAGCAGCGTCCACAGGGCGGGGGGCTACACCTTC.

In its sample, this clonotype was seen a few times. The chain couples TRBV18 to TRBJ2-6; TRBD1 agrees at 7 bases. J was trimmed by 1 base and V by 4 bases; bases with no gene match: 10. This CDR3 spans 18 amino acids. Germline V gene sequence: CDR1 KGHSH, CDR2 LQKENI. The CDR3 loop reads CASSLTTGLISGANVLTF. The CDR3 DNA follows: TGTGCCAGCTCACTTACGACAGGGCTGATTTCTGGGGCCAACGTCCTGACTTTC.

This clonotype was counted at least ten times. The gene calls are TRBV5-1 and TRBJ2-5; 9 bases fit TRBD2. CDR3 length: 14 amino acids. The trim removed 2 bases at V and 4 bases at J, leaving 3 bases unmatched. Germline V gene sequence: CDR1 SGHRS, CDR2 YFSETQ. For the CDR3, the DNA is TGCGCCAGCAGCTTTAGCGGGAGTGGAGAGACCCAGTACTTC. It encodes CASSFSGSGETQYF. Full variable domain (missing parts from reference TRBV5-1 and TRBJ2-5): KAGVTQTPRYLIKTRGQQVTLSCSPISGHRSVSWYQQTPGQGLQFLFEYFSETQRNKGNFPGRFSGRQFSNSRSEMNVSTLELGDSALYLCASSFSGSGETQYFGPGTRLLVL.

This clonotype came up a few times. The chain has TRBV5-1 and TRBJ2-2, with TRBD1 matching over 7 bases. From germline, CDR1 is SGHRS and CDR2 YFSETQ. The CDR3 runs 19 residues. The J segment lost 5 bases and the V segment lost 0 bases, leaving 16 bases of the junction unmatched. CDR3 bases: TGCGCCAGCAGCTTGGATGGACGACAGGGACCAATGTCGACCGGGGAGCTGTTTTTT. Translated, it gives CASSLDGRQGPMSTGELFF.

This clonotype was found a few times. The chain links TRBV20-1 to TRBJ1-5; D gene uncertain. The CDR3 consists of 14 residues. V dropped 6 bases and J dropped 3 bases, with 15 bases sitting between them. Germline loops: CDR1 DFQATT, CDR2 SNEGSKA (reference sequence). The CDR3 reads CSAFETEPNQPQHF. CDR3 DNA sequence: TGCAGTGCGTTTGAAACGGAGCCCAATCAGCCCCAGCATTTT.

This clonotype was observed a few times. The chain uses TRBV2 and TRBJ2-6, with a tentative D call TRBD1 (6 bases). The germline V gene encodes CDR1 SNHLY and CDR2 FYNNEI. There are 18 residues in the CDR3. Trimming removed 2 bases from V and 1 base from J, with 15 bases in between. The CDR3 protein is CASSEWGPPFSGANVLTF. Here the CDR3 DNA reads TGTGCCAGCAGTGAATGGGGGCCCCCTTTTTCTGGGGCCAACGTCCTGACTTTC.

This clonotype was seen more than once but under ten times. CDR3 sequence reads: CAISELESSYEQYF. In DNA form, the CDR3 reads TGTGCCATCAGTGAGTTGGAGAGCTCCTACGAGCAGTACTTC. The V gene is TRBV10-3, the J gene TRBJ2-7; D remains unclear. The length of the CDR3 is 14 residues. The germline V gene encodes CDR1 ENHRY and CDR2 SYGVKD. Trimming stripped 1 base from V and 0 bases from J, with 7 bases between.

V usage is TRBV11-2 and J usage is TRBJ2-7; no definite D call. This CDR3 spans 14 amino acids. CDR1 is SGHAT, CDR2 FQNNGV, per germline. V was pared by 4 bases and J by 2 bases, with 12 bases between. The CDR3 is CASSSLKATYEQYF. In DNA form, the CDR3 reads TGTGCCAGCAGCTCCCTAAAGGCGACCTACGAGCAGTACTTC.

This clonotype showed up many times. V is TRBV28 and J is TRBJ2-3, with D tentatively TRBD1 (6 bases). CDR3 length equals 14 residues. The V end lost 6 bases, the J end lost 2 bases, and 12 bases lay between the germline ends. Germline lookup yields CDR1 MDHEN and CDR2 SYDVKM. CDR3 loop: CASRAGQNTDTQYF. CDR3 DNA: TGTGCCAGCAGGGCCGGACAGAACACAGATACGCAGTATTTT.

This chain joins TRBV11-1 and TRBJ2-1; TRBD2 matches 9 bases. The CDR3 extends over 18 amino acids. The V segment lost 0 bases and the J segment 3 bases; nucleotides outside the gene matches: 9. Germline assignment: CDR1 SGHAT and CDR2 FQDESV (reference sequence). Written as DNA, the CDR3 is TGTGCCAGCAGCTTAGCGGAAAAGGGGACTAGCCGCTACAATGAGCAGTTCTTC. Translated: CASSLAEKGTSRYNEQFF.

The V call is TRBV4-3, the J call TRBJ2-7; D gene uncertain. The CDR3 has 14 amino acids. Trimming took 1 base from V and 0 from J, leaving 7 bases between them. Germline V gives CDR1 LGHNA, CDR2 YSLEER. DNA of the CDR3: TGCGCCAGCAGCCAAGTAAATCCCTCCTACGAGCAGTACTTC. It translates to CASSQVNPSYEQYF.

This clonotype was found many times. The chain carries TRBV24-1 and TRBJ2-5; 8 positions agree with TRBD1. CDR1 is KGHDR and CDR2 is SFDVKD in the germline V gene. The length of the CDR3 is 15 residues. V lost 4 bases and J lost 0; bases outside the gene matches: 3. In DNA form, the CDR3 reads TGTGCCACCAGTGACCCGACAGGGGACCAAGAGACCCAGTACTTC. Amino acids: CATSDPTGDQETQYF.

This clonotype was counted at least ten times. The rearrangement links TRBV6-2 or TRBV6-3 to TRBJ2-7; D unresolved. The V end lost 8 bases, the J end lost 2 bases, and 13 bases lay between the germline ends. Germline V gene data show CDR1 as MNHEY and CDR2 as SVGEGT. The CDR3 totals 13 residues. As DNA, the CDR3 is TGTGCCAGCCTCCGCGGCGGAACCTACGAGCAGTACTTC. Its translation: CASLRGGTYEQYF.

This clonotype was seen only a few times. The DNA of the CDR3 is TGTGCCAGCAGCCAACCGTACTCCAAGTTGCGGGGTGAGCAGTTCTTC. Translating gives CASSQPYSKLRGEQFF. V and J are TRBV3-1 and TRBJ2-1, with a tentative D call TRBD2 (6 bases). The germline V gene encodes CDR1 LGHDT and CDR2 YNNKEL (reference sequence). Trimming pared 2 bases from V and 9 bases from J, leaving 20 bases between. The CDR3 has 16 residues.

The genes are TRBV5-5 and TRBJ2-6; 10 bases are shared with TRBD1. This CDR3 comprises 17 residues. Germline V gene lookup returns CDR1 SGHKS and CDR2 YYEKEE (reference sequence). J lost 0 bases, V lost 4 bases, and 4 bases had no gene match. CDR3 nucleotides: TGTGCCAGCAGCGTGGACAGGGGGAGCTCTGGGGCCAACGTCCTGACTTTC. It translates to CASSVDRGSSGANVLTF.

The chain uses TRBV29-1 and TRBJ2-1, with D possibly matching TRBD1 (5 bases). V was trimmed by 0 bases and J by 8 bases, leaving 8 bases between them. This CDR3 comprises 12 residues. Per the germline V gene, CDR1 is SQVTM and CDR2 is ANQGSEA. The CDR3: CSVEEGAHEQFF. Written as DNA, the CDR3 is TGCAGCGTTGAAGAAGGGGCCCATGAGCAGTTCTTC.

This clonotype was recorded a few times. This chain links TRBV5-1 with TRBJ2-3; 10 nucleotides align to TRBD2. J gave up 3 bases and V 6 bases, and 10 bases lay outside the gene matches. The V gene's germline CDR1 is SGHRS and CDR2 YFSETQ. This CDR3 contains 16 residues. Written as DNA, the CDR3 is TGCGCCAGCACCCTTCTAGCGGGAGTTATGACAGATACGCAGTATTTT. Its protein product is CASTLLAGVMTDTQYF.

Only a few counts were recorded for this clonotype. V usage is TRBV7-9 and J usage is TRBJ2-7; the D gene is possibly TRBD1 (6 bases). CDR1 is SEHNR, CDR2 FQNEAQ, per germline (reference sequence). This CDR3 spans 15 amino acids. Trimming left V 5 bases short and J 6 bases short, with 20 bases between. CDR3 DNA sequence: TGTGCCAGCAGCGCCACCGGAGTACAGGGATTCGAGCAGTACTTC. Its translation: CASSATGVQGFEQYF.

The chain uses TRBV20-1 and TRBJ1-2; D is ambiguous. The germline CDR1 and CDR2 sequences are DFQATT and SNEGSKA (reference sequence). This CDR3 is built from 10 residues. Between the trimmed V and J ends, which lost 3 bases and 4 bases, there was a span of 3 bases. The CDR3 spells CSASVYGYTF. DNA of the CDR3: TGCAGTGCTAGTGTCTATGGCTACACCTTC.

CDR3 DNA sequence: TGTGCCAGCAGGGGCAGGGAGCTTAAAGCTTTCTTT. Amino acids: CASRGRELKAFF. The chain uses TRBV7-8 and TRBJ1-1; TRBD1 is a possible D gene (5 bases). Germline V lookup: CDR1 SGHVS, CDR2 FQNEAQ. The ends were cut back, 6 bases at V and 9 bases at J, with 14 bases in the middle. The CDR3 length is 12 residues. Supplemented by reference TRBV7-8 and TRBJ1-1, the full variable domain reads GAGVSQSPRYKVAKRGQDVALRCDPISGHVSLFWYQQALGQGPEFLTYFQNEAQLDKSGLPSDRFFAERPEGSVSTLKIQRTQQEDSAVYLCASRGRELKAFFGQGTRLTVV.

The chain links TRBV9 to TRBJ2-7; no reliable D call. The ends were cut back, 0 bases at V and 7 bases at J, with 17 bases in the middle. Germline V lookup: CDR1 SGDLS, CDR2 YYNGEE. The CDR3 length is 15 residues. CDR3 nucleotide sequence: TGTGCCAGCAGCGTAGGGGCGCGACCCCCTGTAGAGCAGTACTTC. Protein sequence: CASSVGARPPVEQYF.

This clonotype was seen at least ten times. V is TRBV5-1 and J is TRBJ2-3; 10 positions agree with TRBD1. J was trimmed by 3 bases and V by 1 base; bases with no gene match: 8. Germline CDR1 and CDR2: SGHRS and YFSETQ. CDR3 length: 17 residues. This CDR3 is CASSLTYGTGVTDTQYF. CDR3 in DNA: TGCGCCAGCAGCTTGACTTACGGGACAGGGGTAACAGATACGCAGTATTTT.

This clonotype was observed once. The chain recombines TRBV6-2 or TRBV6-3 with TRBJ2-7; D possibly matches TRBD1 or TRBD2 (5 bases each). Between the trimmed V and J ends, which lost 2 bases and 7 bases, there was a span of 15 bases. CDR3 size: 14 residues. The V gene's germline CDR1 is MNHEY and CDR2 SVGEGT. Here the CDR3 reads CASSYIPGWGEQYF. CDR3 DNA: TGTGCCAGCAGTTACATCCCCGGTTGGGGGGAGCAGTACTTC.

This clonotype was recorded at least ten times. The rearrangement joins TRBV4-1 to TRBJ2-1; D unclear. The germline V and J ends were trimmed by 4 bases and 0 bases, with 16 bases remaining between them. The CDR3 runs to 17 residues. From germline, CDR1 is MGHRA and CDR2 YSYEKL. The CDR3 sequence is CASSRGSGSSSYNEQFF. The CDR3 nucleotides are TGCGCCAGCAGCCGAGGATCCGGGTCCAGCTCCTACAATGAGCAGTTCTTC.

This clonotype was counted many times. The chain is built from TRBV10-3 and TRBJ1-3; 9 positions agree with TRBD1. Germline V lookup: CDR1 ENHRY, CDR2 SYGVKD. Trimming removed 6 bases from V and 4 bases from J; junction bases left unmatched: 4. The length of the CDR3 is 14 residues. CDR3 DNA: TGTGCCATCAGAGGACAGGGGTTGGGAAACACCATATATTTT. This gives the protein CAIRGQGLGNTIYF.

This clonotype was picked up one time. The genes are TRBV9 and TRBJ2-7, with D unresolved. Germline lookup yields CDR1 SGDLS and CDR2 YYNGEE. CDR3 length equals 15 residues. Trimming took off 0 bases at V and 4 bases at J, with 14 bases between the two ends. CDR3 residues: CASSVAWASGYEQYF. In nucleotides, the CDR3 is TGTGCCAGCAGCGTAGCTTGGGCCAGTGGGTACGAGCAGTACTTC.

The V and J genes are TRBV6-2 or TRBV6-3 and TRBJ2-7, with 9 bases aligning to TRBD2. The CDR3 has 16 amino acids. V shed 4 bases, J shed 2 bases, and the junction held 9 bases outside the gene matches. Germline V CDR1 and CDR2: MNHEY, SVGEGT. Here the CDR3 reads CASSSPPLAGTYEQYF. The CDR3 nucleotides read TGTGCCAGCAGTTCTCCCCCCCTAGCGGGGACCTACGAGCAGTACTTC.

The chain joins TRBV3-1 to TRBJ2-6; D perhaps matches TRBD2 (5 bases). Per germline, CDR1 LGHDT and CDR2 YNNKEL (reference sequence). Trimming took 1 base from V and 1 from J, leaving 11 bases between them. The CDR3 consists of 17 residues. The CDR3 DNA sequence: TGTGCCAGCAGCCAAGGTACACGGGGATCTGGGGCCAACGTCCTGACTTTC. As protein: CASSQGTRGSGANVLTF.